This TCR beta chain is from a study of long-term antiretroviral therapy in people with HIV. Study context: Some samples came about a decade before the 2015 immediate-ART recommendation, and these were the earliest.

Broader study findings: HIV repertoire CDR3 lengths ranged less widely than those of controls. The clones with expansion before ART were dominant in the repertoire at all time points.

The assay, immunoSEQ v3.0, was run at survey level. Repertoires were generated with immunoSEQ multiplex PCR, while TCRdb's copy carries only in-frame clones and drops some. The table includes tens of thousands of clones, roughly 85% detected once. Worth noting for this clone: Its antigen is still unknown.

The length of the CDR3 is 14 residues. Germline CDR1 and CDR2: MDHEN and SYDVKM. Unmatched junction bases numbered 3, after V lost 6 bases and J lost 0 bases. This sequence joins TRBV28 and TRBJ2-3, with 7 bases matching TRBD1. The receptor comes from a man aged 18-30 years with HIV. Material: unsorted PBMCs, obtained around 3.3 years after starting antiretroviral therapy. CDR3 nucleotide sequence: TGTGCCAGCAGCTACAGGGGAAGCACAGATACGCAGTATTTT. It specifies CASSYRGSTDTQYF.